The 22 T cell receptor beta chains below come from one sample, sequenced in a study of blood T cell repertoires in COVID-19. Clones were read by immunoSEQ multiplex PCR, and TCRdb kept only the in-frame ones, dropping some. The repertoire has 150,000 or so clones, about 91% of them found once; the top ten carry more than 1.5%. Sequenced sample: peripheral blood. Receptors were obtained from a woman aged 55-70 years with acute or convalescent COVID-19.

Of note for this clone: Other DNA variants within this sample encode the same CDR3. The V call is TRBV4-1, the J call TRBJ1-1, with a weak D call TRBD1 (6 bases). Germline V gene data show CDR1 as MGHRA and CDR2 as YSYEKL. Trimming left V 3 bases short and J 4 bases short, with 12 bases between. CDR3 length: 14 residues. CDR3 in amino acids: CASSQRSRGTEAFF. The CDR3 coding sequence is TGCGCCAGCAGCCAGAGAAGCAGGGGCACTGAAGCTTTCTTT.

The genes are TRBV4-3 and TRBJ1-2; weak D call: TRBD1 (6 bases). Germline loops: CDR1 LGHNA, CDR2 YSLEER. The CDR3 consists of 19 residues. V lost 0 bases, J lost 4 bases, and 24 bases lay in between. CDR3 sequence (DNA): TGCGCCAGCAGCCAAGATCTCTCCCCGGGCGCGCAGGGGAGCTATGGCTACACCTTC. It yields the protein CASSQDLSPGAQGSYGYTF.

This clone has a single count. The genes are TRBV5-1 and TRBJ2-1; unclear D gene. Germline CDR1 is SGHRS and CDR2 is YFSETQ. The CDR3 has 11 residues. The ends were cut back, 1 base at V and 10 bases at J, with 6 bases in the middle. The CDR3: CASSLLQEQFF. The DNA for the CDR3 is TGCGCCAGCAGCTTGTTACAGGAGCAGTTCTTC.

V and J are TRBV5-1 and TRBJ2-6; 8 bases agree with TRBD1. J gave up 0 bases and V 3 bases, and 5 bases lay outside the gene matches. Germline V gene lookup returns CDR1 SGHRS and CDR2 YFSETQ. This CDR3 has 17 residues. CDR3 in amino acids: CASSWGTGGSGANVLTF. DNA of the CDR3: TGCGCCAGCAGCTGGGGGACAGGCGGCTCTGGGGCCAACGTCCTGACTTTC.

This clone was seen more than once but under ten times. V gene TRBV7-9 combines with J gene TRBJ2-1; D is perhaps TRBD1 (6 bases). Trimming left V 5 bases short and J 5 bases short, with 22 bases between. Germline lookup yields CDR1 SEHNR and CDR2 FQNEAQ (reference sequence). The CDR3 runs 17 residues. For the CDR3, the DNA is TGTGCCAGCAGCCTAGACCCCAGGGGCCCTTACCACAATGAGCAGTTCTTC. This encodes CASSLDPRGPYHNEQFF.

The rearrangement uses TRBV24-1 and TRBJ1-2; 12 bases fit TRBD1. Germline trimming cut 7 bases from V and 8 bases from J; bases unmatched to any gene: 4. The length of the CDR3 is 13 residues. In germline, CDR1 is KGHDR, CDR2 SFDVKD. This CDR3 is CATRGQGAQGYTF. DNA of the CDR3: TGTGCCACCAGGGGACAGGGGGCGCAAGGCTACACCTTC.

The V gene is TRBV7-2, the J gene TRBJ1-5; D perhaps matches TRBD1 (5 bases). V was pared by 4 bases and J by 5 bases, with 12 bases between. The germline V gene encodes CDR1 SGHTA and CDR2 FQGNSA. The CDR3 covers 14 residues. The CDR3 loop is CASSSQGSDQPQHF. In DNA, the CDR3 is TGTGCCAGCAGCTCCCAGGGCAGCGATCAGCCCCAGCATTTT.

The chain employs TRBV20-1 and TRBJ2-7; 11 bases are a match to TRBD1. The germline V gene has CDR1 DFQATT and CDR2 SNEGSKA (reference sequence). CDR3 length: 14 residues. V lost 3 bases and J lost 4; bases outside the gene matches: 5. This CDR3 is CSASTGQGGYEQYF. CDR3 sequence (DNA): TGCAGTGCTAGTACGGGACAGGGGGGATACGAGCAGTACTTC.

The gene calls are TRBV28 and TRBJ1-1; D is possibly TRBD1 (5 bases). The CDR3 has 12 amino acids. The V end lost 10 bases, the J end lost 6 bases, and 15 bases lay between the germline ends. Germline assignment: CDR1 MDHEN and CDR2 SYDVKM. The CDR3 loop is CATRQGSSEAFF. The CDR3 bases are TGTGCCACTCGCCAGGGAAGCTCTGAAGCTTTCTTT.

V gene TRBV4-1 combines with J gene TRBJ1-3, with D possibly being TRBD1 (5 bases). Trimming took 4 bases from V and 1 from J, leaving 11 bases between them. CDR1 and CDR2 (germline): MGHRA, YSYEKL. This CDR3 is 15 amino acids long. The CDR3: CASSRLQVSGNTIYF. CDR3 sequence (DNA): TGCGCCAGCAGCCGTTTACAGGTTTCTGGAAACACCATATATTTT.

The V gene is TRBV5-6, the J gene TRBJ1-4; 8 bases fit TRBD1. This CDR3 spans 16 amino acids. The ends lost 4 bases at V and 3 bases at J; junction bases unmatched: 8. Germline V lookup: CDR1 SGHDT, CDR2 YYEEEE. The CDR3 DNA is TGTGCCAGCAGCCCTGACAGGGGACCGCCTAATGAAAAACTGTTTTTT. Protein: CASSPDRGPPNEKLFF.

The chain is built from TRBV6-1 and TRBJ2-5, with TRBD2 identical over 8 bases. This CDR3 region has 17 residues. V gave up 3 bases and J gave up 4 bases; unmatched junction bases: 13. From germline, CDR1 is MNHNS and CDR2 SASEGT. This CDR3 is CASSDSGRGGPRETQYF. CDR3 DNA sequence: TGTGCCAGCAGTGATTCCGGGAGGGGGGGGCCTCGAGAGACCCAGTACTTC.

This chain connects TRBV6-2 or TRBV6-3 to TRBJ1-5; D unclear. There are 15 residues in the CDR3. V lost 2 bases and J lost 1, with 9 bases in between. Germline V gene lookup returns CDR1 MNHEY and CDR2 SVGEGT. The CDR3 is CASSYGQASNQPQHF. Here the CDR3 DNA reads TGTGCCAGCAGTTACGGGCAGGCCAGCAATCAGCCCCAGCATTTT.

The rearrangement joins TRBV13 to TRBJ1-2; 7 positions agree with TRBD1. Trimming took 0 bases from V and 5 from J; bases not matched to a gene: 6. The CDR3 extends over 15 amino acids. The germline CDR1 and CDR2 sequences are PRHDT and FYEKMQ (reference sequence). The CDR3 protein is CASSLGRGRGYGYTF. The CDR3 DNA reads TGTGCCAGCAGCTTAGGCAGGGGGAGAGGGTATGGCTACACCTTC.

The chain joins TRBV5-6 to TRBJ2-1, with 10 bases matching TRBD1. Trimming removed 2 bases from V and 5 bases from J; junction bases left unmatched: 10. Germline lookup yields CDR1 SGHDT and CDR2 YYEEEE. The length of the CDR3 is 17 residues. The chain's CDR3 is CASSFMGRQGANNEQFF. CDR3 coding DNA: TGTGCCAGCAGCTTTATGGGACGACAGGGGGCTAACAATGAGCAGTTCTTC.

In DNA form, the CDR3 reads TGTGCCACCAGTGAACCGGGACTATACAATGAGCAGTTCTTC. Its translation is CATSEPGLYNEQFF. The chain recombines TRBV24-1 with TRBJ2-1; 7 bases agree with TRBD2. Germline V gives CDR1 KGHDR, CDR2 SFDVKD. This CDR3 has 14 residues. J lost 4 bases, V lost 4 bases, and 3 bases had no gene match.

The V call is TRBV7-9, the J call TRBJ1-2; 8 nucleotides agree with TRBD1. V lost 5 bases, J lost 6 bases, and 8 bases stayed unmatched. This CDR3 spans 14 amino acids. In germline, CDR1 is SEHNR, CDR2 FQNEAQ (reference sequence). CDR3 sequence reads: CASSPQGGFDGYTF. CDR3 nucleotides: TGTGCCAGCAGCCCACAGGGGGGATTCGATGGCTACACCTTC.

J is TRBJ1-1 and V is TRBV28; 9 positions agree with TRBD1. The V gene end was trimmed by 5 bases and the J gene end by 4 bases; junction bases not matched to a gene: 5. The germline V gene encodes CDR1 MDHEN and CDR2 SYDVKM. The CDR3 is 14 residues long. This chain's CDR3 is CASSTGGAGTEAFF. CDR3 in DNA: TGTGCCAGCAGTACAGGGGGCGCGGGCACTGAAGCTTTCTTT.

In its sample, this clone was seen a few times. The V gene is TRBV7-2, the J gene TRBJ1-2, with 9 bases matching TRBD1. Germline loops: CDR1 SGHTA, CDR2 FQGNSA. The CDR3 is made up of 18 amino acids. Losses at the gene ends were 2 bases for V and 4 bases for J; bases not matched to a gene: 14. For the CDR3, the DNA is TGTGCCAGCAGCTTAAGAGGGGGGGGCCGGGACAGGGTCTATGGCTACACCTTC. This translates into CASSLRGGGRDRVYGYTF.

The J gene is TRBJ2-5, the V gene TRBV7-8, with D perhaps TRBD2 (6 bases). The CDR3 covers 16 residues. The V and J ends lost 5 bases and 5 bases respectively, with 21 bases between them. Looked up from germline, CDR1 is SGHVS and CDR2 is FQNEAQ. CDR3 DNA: TGTGCCAGCAGCCCAGACTGGGGTAGGGGAGGTGAGACCCAGTACTTC. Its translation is CASSPDWGRGGETQYF.

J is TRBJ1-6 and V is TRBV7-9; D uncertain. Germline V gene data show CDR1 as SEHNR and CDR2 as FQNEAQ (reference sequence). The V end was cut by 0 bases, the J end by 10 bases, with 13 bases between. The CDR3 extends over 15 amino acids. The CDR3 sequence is CASSLAGQAGSPLHF. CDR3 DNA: TGTGCCAGCAGCTTAGCGGGCCAGGCGGGCTCACCCCTCCACTTT.

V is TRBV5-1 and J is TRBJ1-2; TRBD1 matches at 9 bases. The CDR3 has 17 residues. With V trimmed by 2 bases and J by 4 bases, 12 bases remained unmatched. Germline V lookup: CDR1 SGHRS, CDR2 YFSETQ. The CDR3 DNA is TGCGCCAGCAGCTTTGGGACAGGGACCATATATACCTATGGCTACACCTTC. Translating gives CASSFGTGTIYTYGYTF. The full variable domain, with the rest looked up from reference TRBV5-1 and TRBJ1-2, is KAGVTQTPRYLIKTRGQQVTLSCSPISGHRSVSWYQQTPGQGLQFLFEYFSETQRNKGNFPGRFSGRQFSNSRSEMNVSTLELGDSALYLCASSFGTGTIYTYGYTFGSGTRLTVV.